The 26 T cell receptor beta chains below were found in one sample sequenced in a study of vaccination effects on CD4 cells after COVID-19 (dated by TCRdb to about 2022). In the ViraFEST assay, PBMC were stimulated with viral peptide pools, and TCR sequencing was then used to find antigen-specific CD4+ T cell clonotypes based on their expansion. After roughly 11 days of culture, CD4+ T cells were isolated with the EasySep CD4+ T cell isolation kit. Healthy vaccine recipients had no prior SARS-CoV-2 infection, confirmed by negative nucleocapsid antibodies before and after vaccination. These receptors' antigens are unknown. Preparation of the library involved the immunoSEQ multiplex PCR assay. TCRdb's version of the immuneACCESS table is confined to in-frame rearrangements and falls short of the full clone set. An unresolved V gene accounts for under half of the shortfall where checked; the remainder is of unknown origin. The sample table records 65,000 to 90,000 clones; 78% of these occur just once. Jointly, the top ten make up 10% of the sample.

Material: CD4+ T cells from PBMCs cultured with SARS-CoV-2 spike peptides, obtained before COVID-19 vaccination. In the paper's terms, the cell subset or site label means: SARS-CoV-2 spike overlapping peptide pool stimulation. Receptors were obtained from a human donor who received a COVID-19 vaccine.

This chain connects TRBV2 to TRBJ2-4, with 9 bases aligning to TRBD2. The CDR3 length is 17 residues. Germline assignment: CDR1 SNHLY and CDR2 FYNNEI. The ends lost 6 bases at V and 1 base at J; junction bases unmatched: 10. The CDR3 nucleotides are TGTGCCAGCAGGGGGGACGGACTAGCGATCGCCAAAAACATTCAGTACTTC. Encoded protein: CASRGDGLAIAKNIQYF.

The chain links TRBV12-5 to TRBJ2-3; D might be TRBD1 (5 bases). Germline CDR1 and CDR2: LGHNT and FRNRAP. The ends were cut back, 0 bases at V and 0 bases at J, with 16 bases in the middle. The CDR3 loop spans 18 amino acids. In DNA form, the CDR3 reads TGTGCTAGTGGTTTGGTACAGGATGGGGCTTCTAGCACAGATACGCAGTATTTT. This codes for CASGLVQDGASSTDTQYF.

The chain recombines TRBV3-1 (or the pseudogene TRBV3-2) with TRBJ1-1, with D hard to call. This CDR3 contains 13 residues. Germline V CDR1 and CDR2: LGHDT, YNNKEL (reference sequence). The V end was cut by 2 bases, the J end by 1 base, with 5 bases between. CDR3 DNA: TGTGCCAGCAGCCAATTGGGGAACACTGAAGCTTTCTTT. Its protein is CASSQLGNTEAFF.

This rearrangement joins TRBV4-1 to TRBJ1-4; TRBD1 matches at 9 bases. CDR1 and CDR2 from the germline V gene are MGHRA and YSYEKL. The CDR3 contains 15 residues. J lost 8 bases, V lost 5 bases, and 9 bases had no gene match. The CDR3 region is CASSTTGTGSEKLFF. Here the CDR3 DNA reads TGCGCCAGCAGCACAACCGGGACAGGGAGCGAAAAACTGTTTTTT.

J is TRBJ1-6 and V is TRBV5-1, with D possibly TRBD1 on 5 matching bases. Germline CDR1 reads SGHRS; CDR2 reads YFSETQ. The V end was cut by 3 bases, the J end by 6 bases, with 16 bases between. CDR3 size: 16 residues. CDR3 residues: CASSSGRSGINSPLHF. The CDR3 DNA is TGCGCCAGCAGCTCAGGGCGTTCGGGGATTAATTCACCCCTCCACTTT. Drawing the rest from reference TRBV5-1 and TRBJ1-6, the complete variable domain is KAGVTQTPRYLIKTRGQQVTLSCSPISGHRSVSWYQQTPGQGLQFLFEYFSETQRNKGNFPGRFSGRQFSNSRSEMNVSTLELGDSALYLCASSSGRSGINSPLHFGNGTRLTVT.

V is TRBV9 and J is TRBJ1-3; D call uncertain. V was cut by 0 bases and J by 2 bases, with 9 bases left in between. The germline gives CDR1 SGDLS, CDR2 YYNGEE. The CDR3 totals 15 residues. CDR3 DNA sequence: TGTGCCAGCAGCGTAGCTATTACAGCTGGAAACACCATATATTTT. Protein: CASSVAITAGNTIYF.

The chain carries TRBV5-1 and TRBJ1-2; D is unclear. V was cut by 3 bases and J by 8 bases, with 11 bases left in between. Germline values: CDR1 SGHRS, CDR2 YFSETQ. The CDR3 loop spans 12 amino acids. CDR3 coding DNA: TGCGCCAGCAGCTACAGCCAGGAGGGCTACACCTTC. This gives the protein CASSYSQEGYTF.

The rearrangement links TRBV24-1 to TRBJ2-7, with TRBD1 matching 11 bases. V was clipped by 5 bases and J by 6 bases; unmatched bases: 8. This CDR3 comprises 15 residues. CDR1 KGHDR and CDR2 SFDVKD come from the germline V gene. The CDR3 here is CATSGGGQGASEQYV. The DNA of the CDR3 is TGTGCCACCAGTGGAGGAGGACAGGGGGCGTCCGAGCAGTACGTC.

The genes are TRBV29-1 and TRBJ1-1; no clear D gene. CDR1 and CDR2 (germline): SQVTM, ANQGSEA. V lost 4 bases, J lost 1 base, and 7 bases lay in between. This CDR3 is 12 amino acids long. CDR3 DNA sequence: TGCAGCGTTGGCGGGTGGAACACTGAAGCTTTCTTT. This gives the protein CSVGGWNTEAFF.

This clone was observed once. The chain is built from TRBV4-1 and TRBJ1-2; D gene ambiguous. Germline-derived CDR1 and CDR2 are MGHRA and YSYEKL. The CDR3 is 14 amino acids. Trimming removed 0 bases from V and 2 bases from J, with 7 bases in between. CDR3 loop: CASSQDPRNYGYTF. The CDR3 DNA follows: TGCGCCAGCAGCCAAGATCCCAGGAACTATGGCTACACCTTC.

The V call is TRBV7-2, the J call TRBJ2-7; D call uncertain. CDR3 length: 13 amino acids. Trimming pared 3 bases from V and 5 bases from J, leaving 11 bases between. Germline V gene lookup returns CDR1 SGHTA and CDR2 FQGNSA. Here the CDR3 DNA reads TGTGCCAGCAGCTTTGTGGGGAAGCACGAGCAGTACGTC. Amino acids: CASSFVGKHEQYV.

This clone is a singleton in its sample. The CDR3 here is CASSEATARAEKLFF. Written as DNA, the CDR3 is TGTGCCAGCAGTGAAGCGACGGCAAGAGCGGAAAAACTGTTTTTT. The chain uses TRBV2 and TRBJ1-4; no clear D. CDR1 and CDR2 (germline): SNHLY, FYNNEI. V lost 0 bases and J lost 8, with 13 bases in between. This CDR3 comprises 15 residues.

V usage is TRBV3-1 (or the pseudogene TRBV3-2) and J usage is TRBJ1-3, with no clear D. The V gene's germline CDR1 is LGHDT and CDR2 YNNKEL (reference sequence). V was shortened by 3 bases and J by 0 bases, with 6 bases between the two germline ends. This CDR3 has 14 residues. CDR3 in amino acids: CASSHRISGNTIYF. The CDR3 DNA reads as TGTGCCAGCAGCCATAGGATCTCTGGAAACACCATATATTTT.

The chain has TRBV19 and TRBJ2-5; 7 positions match TRBD1. J lost 3 bases, V lost 6 bases, and 4 bases had no gene match. Germline CDR1 and CDR2: LNHDA and SQIVND (reference sequence). The CDR3 runs to 13 residues. The CDR3 loop reads CASSLGQEETQYF. The CDR3 region has the DNA TGTGCCAGTAGCCTCGGACAGGAAGAGACCCAGTACTTC. Full variable domain (remainder filled in from reference TRBV19 and TRBJ2-5): DGGITQSPKYLFRKEGQNVTLSCEQNLNHDAMYWYRQDPGQGLRLIYYSQIVNDFQKGDIAEGYSVSREKKESFPLTVTSAQKNPTAFYLCASSLGQEETQYFGPGTRLLVL.

The chain recombines TRBV6-5 with TRBJ2-4; D may match TRBD1 or TRBD2 (5 bases each). CDR3 length: 13 amino acids. Deletions cut 6 bases from V and 10 bases from J, with 16 bases between. Germline V gene sequence: CDR1 MNHEY, CDR2 SVGAGI. The CDR3 here is CASRIIQEGIQYF. CDR3 bases: TGTGCCAGCAGAATAATACAAGAGGGGATTCAGTACTTC.

The sample holds one count of this clone. This chain joins TRBV9 and TRBJ1-2; D gene unclear. The germline CDR1 and CDR2 sequences are SGDLS and YYNGEE. The ends were cut back, 0 bases at V and 8 bases at J, with 14 bases in the middle. This CDR3 spans 14 amino acids. CDR3 protein: CASSVVEGVGGYTF. CDR3 DNA: TGTGCCAGCAGCGTAGTGGAGGGTGTGGGCGGCTACACCTTC.

As DNA, the CDR3 is TGCGCCAGCAGCTCGAGGTACAGGGAGTGGGGCACAGATACGCAGTATTTT. This encodes CASSSRYREWGTDTQYF. This rearrangement joins TRBV5-1 to TRBJ2-3; TRBD1 might be the D (6 bases). CDR1 is SGHRS, CDR2 YFSETQ, per germline. V was clipped by 3 bases and J by 1 base, with 18 bases between them. The CDR3 runs to 17 residues.

The V gene is TRBV2, the J gene TRBJ2-5; 11 bases map to TRBD2. The CDR3 has 14 amino acids. Losses at the gene ends were 8 bases for V and 6 bases for J; bases not matched to a gene: 8. Germline-derived CDR1 and CDR2 are SNHLY and FYNNEI. The chain's CDR3 is CASLVETSGKTQYF. The CDR3, as DNA: TGTGCCAGCTTGGTAGAGACTAGCGGGAAGACCCAGTACTTC.

This clone was detected only a few times. J is TRBJ1-1 and V is TRBV6-4; D perhaps matches TRBD1 (5 bases). The CDR3 spans 14 residues. Germline V gene lookup returns CDR1 MRHNA and CDR2 SNTAGT. V lost 7 bases and J 6 bases, leaving 18 bases between the germline ends. The CDR3 DNA is TGTGCCAGCAAATATACTGCAGGGCTAGCTGAAGCTTTCTTT. It is translated as CASKYTAGLAEAFF.

The chain joins TRBV10-3 to TRBJ2-3; 7 bases map to TRBD2. Per germline, CDR1 ENHRY and CDR2 SYGVKD. The CDR3 has 15 amino acids. The J segment lost 2 bases and the V segment lost 8 bases, leaving 10 bases of the junction unmatched. The CDR3 DNA reads TGTGCCATCGGCAGCGGGGAGTGGACCACAGATACGCAGTATTTT. Its translation: CAIGSGEWTTDTQYF.

The gene calls are TRBV5-1 and TRBJ2-1; D is ambiguous. Deletions cut 6 bases from V and 5 bases from J, with 12 bases between. CDR3 size: 13 residues. Germline loops: CDR1 SGHRS, CDR2 YFSETQ. The CDR3 DNA reads TGCGCCAGCAATTCCGCAAGAAACAATGAGCAGTTCTTC. This encodes CASNSARNNEQFF.

This clone was seen only once. The chain has TRBV28 and TRBJ2-5; D tentatively fits TRBD1 or TRBD2 (5 bases each). This CDR3 has 16 amino acids. Germline CDR1 is MDHEN and CDR2 is SYDVKM. Trimming cost V 2 bases and J 4 bases, with 17 bases left between them. DNA of the CDR3: TGTGCCAGCAGTTTAGGCCGCCGGGGCCACACAGAGACCCAGTACTTC. Amino acids: CASSLGRRGHTETQYF.

The V and J genes are TRBV6-5 and TRBJ2-5; D remains unclear. Germline V gene sequence: CDR1 MNHEY, CDR2 SVGAGI. The CDR3 is made up of 14 amino acids. Trimming cost V 6 bases and J 5 bases, with 16 bases left between them. The CDR3 is CASRDLGRVETQYF. CDR3 nucleotide sequence: TGTGCCAGCAGGGACCTCGGACGGGTGGAGACCCAGTACTTC.

The chain is built from TRBV7-2 and TRBJ2-2; 11 nucleotides agree with TRBD1. The CDR3 covers 17 residues. The V gene's germline CDR1 is SGHTA and CDR2 FQGNSA. Trimming removed 7 bases from V and 5 bases from J; junction bases left unmatched: 12. DNA for the CDR3: TGTGCCAGCACCTGGGACCGGGACAGGGGGTATACCGGGGAGCTGTTTTTT. It is translated as CASTWDRDRGYTGELFF.

The chain is built from TRBV7-9 and TRBJ2-3; 7 nucleotides match TRBD1. CDR1 and CDR2 (germline): SEHNR, FQNEAQ (reference sequence). CDR3 size: 15 residues. J was trimmed by 2 bases and V by 6 bases; bases with no gene match: 8. CDR3 sequence (DNA): TGTGCCAGCAGGGCCCGGGACAGACCCACAGATACGCAGTATTTT. Translated: CASRARDRPTDTQYF.

The J gene is TRBJ1-2, the V gene TRBV30; a weak D match, TRBD1 (5 bases). Trimming removed 5 bases from V and 4 bases from J, with 11 bases in between. CDR3 length equals 12 residues. Germline-derived CDR1 and CDR2 are GTSNPN and SVGIG (reference sequence). The DNA for the CDR3 is TGTGCCTGGGGGGAGGGGAGCTATGGCTACACCTTC. Translated: CAWGEGSYGYTF.